One sample yielded the 2 T cell receptor beta chains listed below, sequenced in a study of cytomegalovirus exposure and HLA in healthy donors. Researchers ran the PCR with 60 Vbeta and 13 Jbeta primers. The table came from immunoSEQ multiplex PCR; TCRdb's copy has only in-frame clones and leaves some out. This table holds approximately 170,000 clones, roughly 87% found once. The sample taken for sequencing was PBMCs. Source of these receptors: a man aged 45 to 65 in good health and CMV-seropositive.

This clone has a handful of counts. The chain recombines TRBV5-4 with TRBJ1-2, with D possibly being TRBD1 (5 bases). This CDR3 contains 15 residues. V was cut by 0 bases and J by 7 bases, with 16 bases left in between. Germline V gives CDR1 SGHNT, CDR2 YYREEE (reference sequence). As DNA, the CDR3 is TGTGCCAGCAGCTTGGGGGGCGGAGGGCATCTTGGCTACACCTTC. Protein sequence: CASSLGGGGHLGYTF. Full variable domain (rest looked up from reference TRBV5-4 and TRBJ1-2): ETGVTQSPTHLIKTRGQQVTLRCSSQSGHNTVSWYQQALGQGPQFIFQYYREEENGRGNFPPRFSGLQFPNYSSELNVNALELDDSALYLCASSLGGGGHLGYTFGSGTRLTVV.

The chain employs TRBV6-5 and TRBJ1-2, with 9 bases matching TRBD1. Germline V gene lookup returns CDR1 MNHEY and CDR2 SVGAGI. The CDR3 length is 15 residues. V lost 3 bases to trimming and J lost 7 bases; unmatched junction nucleotides: 9. CDR3 region: CASSYSSTGGVGYTF. CDR3 DNA: TGTGCCAGCAGTTATTCGTCTACAGGGGGCGTTGGCTACACCTTC.